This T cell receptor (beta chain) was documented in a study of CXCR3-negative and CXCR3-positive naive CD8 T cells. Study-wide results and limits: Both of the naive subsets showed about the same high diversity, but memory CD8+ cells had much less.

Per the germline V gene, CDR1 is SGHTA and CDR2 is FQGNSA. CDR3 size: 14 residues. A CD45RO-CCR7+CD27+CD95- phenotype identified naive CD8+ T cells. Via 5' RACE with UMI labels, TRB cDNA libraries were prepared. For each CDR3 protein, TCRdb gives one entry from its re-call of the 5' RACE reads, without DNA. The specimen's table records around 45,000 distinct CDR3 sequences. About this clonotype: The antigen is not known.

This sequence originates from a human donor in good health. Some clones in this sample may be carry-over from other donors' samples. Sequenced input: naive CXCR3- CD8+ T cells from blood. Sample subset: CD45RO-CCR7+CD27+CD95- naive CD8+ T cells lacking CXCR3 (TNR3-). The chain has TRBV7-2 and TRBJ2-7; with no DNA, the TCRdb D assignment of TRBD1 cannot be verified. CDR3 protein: CASGSGGGPYEQYF.